A single sample gave rise to the 15 T cell receptor beta chains below, sequenced in a study of regulatory T cells in long-lasting Graves disease. Arm-PCR of CDR3 regions and iRepertoire HTBI primers were the basis on which TCR beta libraries were built. Each CDR3 protein gets one entry after TCRdb re-called the multiplex PCR reads with MiXCR. The repertoire holds about 620,000 distinct CDR3 sequences, with approximately 15% as singletons. This sample's time point: newly diagnosed GD, antithyroid drugs for less than 3 months. Isolated PBMC RNA provided the starting material for the TCR library. The data were also submitted as part of a second study, on T cells in Graves' hyperthyroidism and ophthalmopathy.

The specimen comprised peripheral blood mononuclear cells (PBMCs), sampled at new diagnosis, from a patient treated with antithyroid drugs. The receptors come from a woman younger than 45 with Graves disease.

V gene TRBV9 combines with J gene TRBJ2-2, with 9 bases identical to TRBD2. The junction had 7 bases not matched to a gene; V was cut back by 1 base and J by 6 bases. The germline CDR1 and CDR2 sequences are SGDLS and YYNGEE. The CDR3 loop spans 16 amino acids. The DNA of the CDR3 is TGTGCCAGCAGCGTATATGCAACTAGCGGGCCCGGGGAGCTGTTTTTT. This sequence encodes CASSVYATSGPGELFF.

This clonotype was seen many times. The chain has TRBV12-3 or TRBV12-4 and TRBJ2-1, with 11 bases identical to TRBD2. The CDR3 runs to 16 residues. The V gene end was trimmed by 2 bases and the J gene end by 6 bases; junction bases not matched to a gene: 6. The CDR3 DNA reads as TGTGCCAGCAGTTTACTAGCGGGAGGATTGGGCAATGAGCAGTTCTTC. This encodes CASSLLAGGLGNEQFF.

This clonotype was detected ten times or more. The J gene is TRBJ1-2, the V gene TRBV10-3, with no clear D. Germline V gene sequence: CDR1 ENHRY, CDR2 SYGVKD. Trimming stripped 3 bases from V and 4 bases from J, with 9 bases between. The CDR3 sequence is 13 residues long. The CDR3 reads CAISEEVLYGYTF. The CDR3 DNA sequence: TGTGCCATCAGTGAAGAGGTTCTCTATGGCTACACCTTC.

The sample holds a few counts of this clonotype. The rearrangement joins TRBV6-5 to TRBJ2-7, with D hard to call. The V gene's germline CDR1 is MNHEY and CDR2 SVGAGI. V gave up 3 bases and J gave up 2 bases, with 8 bases separating them. The CDR3 is 13 residues long. Here the CDR3 reads CASSYSTTYEQYF. The CDR3 bases are TGTGCCAGCAGTTATTCTACAACCTACGAGCAGTACTTC.

This clonotype was counted ten times or more. The chain is built from TRBV11-3 and TRBJ2-3; D not certain. Germline CDR1 is SGHNT and CDR2 is YENEEA. The CDR3 loop spans 14 amino acids. V gave up 3 bases and J gave up 2 bases, with 9 bases separating them. CDR3 nucleotides: TGTGCCAGCAGCTTTAACAGCTTCACAGATACGCAGTATTTT. As protein: CASSFNSFTDTQYF.

This clonotype occurred many times. The chain couples TRBV7-8 to TRBJ1-4; 8 positions agree with TRBD1. CDR3 length equals 12 residues. The junction had 3 bases not matched to a gene; V was cut back by 8 bases and J by 7 bases. Germline lookup yields CDR1 SGHVS and CDR2 FQNEAQ. CDR3 in DNA: TGTGCCAGCCGCGGACAGGGTGAAAAACTGTTTTTT. This codes for CASRGQGEKLFF.

This sequence joins TRBV5-1 and TRBJ2-1; D is possibly TRBD2 (5 bases). Trimming took 4 bases from V and 6 from J, leaving 17 bases between them. CDR3 size: 15 residues. Germline V lookup: CDR1 SGHRS, CDR2 YFSETQ. CDR3 amino acids: CASSPDLWARNEQFF. The CDR3 DNA reads TGCGCCAGCAGCCCGGACTTATGGGCTCGCAATGAGCAGTTCTTC.

This clonotype turned up a few times. The rearrangement links TRBV15 to TRBJ1-5; 7 nucleotides agree with TRBD1. Germline V gene sequence: CDR1 LNHNV, CDR2 YYDKDF (reference sequence). J lost 0 bases, V lost 2 bases, and 7 bases had no gene match. This CDR3 has 17 residues. CDR3 in amino acids: CATSRPGQPYSNQPQHF. CDR3 bases: TGTGCCACCAGCAGACCGGGACAGCCTTATAGCAATCAGCCCCAGCATTTT.

This clonotype was seen a few times. The genes are TRBV10-3 and TRBJ1-6; D remains unclear. Trimming removed 2 bases from V and 10 bases from J, with 12 bases in between. The CDR3 extends over 14 amino acids. Germline V lookup: CDR1 ENHRY, CDR2 SYGVKD. CDR3 sequence (DNA): TGTGCCATCAGTGAGACAGCTGATCGATCACCCCTCCACTTT. Residues: CAISETADRSPLHF.

This clonotype showed up many times. The chain joins TRBV29-1 to TRBJ2-3; 12 bases map to TRBD2. Germline V CDR1 and CDR2: SQVTM, ANQGSEA. The J segment lost 6 bases and the V segment lost 0 bases, leaving 7 bases of the junction unmatched. The CDR3 sequence is 16 residues long. The DNA for the CDR3 is TGCAGCGTTGAAGATCGGTCTAGCGGGAGGGTCGATACGCAGTATTTT. Translation: CSVEDRSSGRVDTQYF.

This chain joins TRBV12-3 or TRBV12-4 and TRBJ1-4; D is ambiguous. There are 14 residues in the CDR3. The V end lost 7 bases, the J end lost 0 bases, and 9 bases lay between the germline ends. The CDR3 sequence is CASTRSSTNEKLFF. The CDR3 DNA reads as TGTGCCAGCACCCGAAGTTCAACTAATGAAAAACTGTTTTTT.

In its sample, this clonotype was seen a few times. This chain connects TRBV5-1 to TRBJ1-5; possibly TRBD1 for D (6 bases). CDR1 is SGHRS and CDR2 is YFSETQ in the germline V gene. V dropped 2 bases and J dropped 0 bases, with 12 bases sitting between them. This CDR3 has 16 residues. CDR3 nucleotide sequence: TGCGCCAGCAGCTTAGGGGACATCTATAGCAATCAGCCCCAGCATTTT. Protein sequence: CASSLGDIYSNQPQHF. Using reference TRBV5-1 and TRBJ1-5 for the parts outside the CDR3, the full variable domain is KAGVTQTPRYLIKTRGQQVTLSCSPISGHRSVSWYQQTPGQGLQFLFEYFSETQRNKGNFPGRFSGRQFSNSRSEMNVSTLELGDSALYLCASSLGDIYSNQPQHFGDGTRLSIL.

The chain recombines TRBV20-1 with TRBJ2-7; the D gene is possibly TRBD2 (5 bases). The germline V gene has CDR1 DFQATT and CDR2 SNEGSKA (reference sequence). V was cut by 3 bases and J by 3 bases, with 15 bases left in between. The CDR3 contains 14 residues. The CDR3 here is CSASVLDSYYEQYF. For the CDR3, the DNA is TGCAGTGCTAGTGTGCTGGACTCCTACTACGAGCAGTACTTC.

This chain uses TRBV5-1 with TRBJ2-4, with 13 bases fitting TRBD2. With V trimmed by 4 bases and J by 3 bases, 10 bases remained unmatched. The CDR3 is 18 residues long. The germline CDR1 and CDR2 sequences are SGHRS and YFSETQ. CDR3 in amino acids: CASSPSRTSGSVKNIQYF. For the CDR3, the DNA is TGCGCCAGCAGCCCATCGCGGACTAGCGGGAGCGTCAAAAACATTCAGTACTTC.

The sample holds a few counts of this clonotype. This chain uses TRBV20-1 with TRBJ2-1; 10 bases line up with TRBD2. The trim removed 5 bases at V and 9 bases at J, leaving 10 bases unmatched. The CDR3 runs to 14 residues. In germline, CDR1 is DFQATT, CDR2 SNEGSKA (reference sequence). The CDR3 DNA sequence: TGCAGTGCTGGGTCGGCTAGCGGGAGAGGTGAGCAGTTCTTC. The encoded protein is CSAGSASGRGEQFF.